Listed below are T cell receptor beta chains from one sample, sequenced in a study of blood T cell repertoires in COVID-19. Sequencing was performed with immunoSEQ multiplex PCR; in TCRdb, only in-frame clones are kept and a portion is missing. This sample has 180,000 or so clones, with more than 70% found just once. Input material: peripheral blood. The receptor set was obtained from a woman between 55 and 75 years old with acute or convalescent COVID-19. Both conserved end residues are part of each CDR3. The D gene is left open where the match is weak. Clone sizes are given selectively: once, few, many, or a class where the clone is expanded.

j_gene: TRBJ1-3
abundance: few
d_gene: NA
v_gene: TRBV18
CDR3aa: CASSPESGTTAPVYF
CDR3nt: TGTGCCAGCTCACCAGAATCCGGGACAACGGCCCCAGTATATTTT

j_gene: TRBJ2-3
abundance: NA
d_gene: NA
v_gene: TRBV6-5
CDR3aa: CASSLSGTTDTQYF
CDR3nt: TGTGCCAGCAGCCTCTCGGGTACCACAGATACGCAGTATTTT

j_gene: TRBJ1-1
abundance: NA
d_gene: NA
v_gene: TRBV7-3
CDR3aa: CASSFPGSEAFF
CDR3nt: TGTGCCAGCAGCTTTCCAGGGTCAGAAGCTTTCTTT

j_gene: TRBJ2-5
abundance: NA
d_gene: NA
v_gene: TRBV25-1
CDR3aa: CASSEAEKVRLKETQYF
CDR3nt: TGTGCCAGCAGTGAGGCGGAGAAGGTCAGACTTAAAGAGACCCAGTACTTC

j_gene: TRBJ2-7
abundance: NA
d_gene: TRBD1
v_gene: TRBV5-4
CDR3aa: CASSPGQGGYEQYF
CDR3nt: TGTGCCAGCAGCCCCGGACAGGGGGGGTACGAGCAGTACTTC

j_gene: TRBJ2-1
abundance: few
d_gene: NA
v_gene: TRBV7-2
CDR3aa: CASSRREGMFYEQFF
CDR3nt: TGTGCCAGCAGCCGCCGGGAAGGCATGTTTTATGAGCAGTTCTTC

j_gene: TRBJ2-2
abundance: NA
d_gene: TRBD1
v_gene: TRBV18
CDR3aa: CASSPGTVRAGELFF
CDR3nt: TGTGCCAGCTCCCCCGGGACAGTGAGGGCCGGGGAGCTGTTTTTT

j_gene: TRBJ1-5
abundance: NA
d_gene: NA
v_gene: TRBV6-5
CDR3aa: CASRWVGGQPQHF
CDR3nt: TGTGCCAGCAGGTGGGTAGGGGGACAGCCCCAGCATTTT

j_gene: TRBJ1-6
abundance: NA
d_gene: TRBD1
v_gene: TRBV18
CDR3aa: CASSAGTGGSPLHF
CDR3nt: TGTGCCAGCTCAGCCGGGACAGGGGGGTCACCCCTCCACTTT

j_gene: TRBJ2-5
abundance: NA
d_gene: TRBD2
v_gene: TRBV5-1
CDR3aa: CASSFAGGQETQYF
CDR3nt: TGCGCCAGCAGCTTCGCGGGAGGACAAGAGACCCAGTACTTC

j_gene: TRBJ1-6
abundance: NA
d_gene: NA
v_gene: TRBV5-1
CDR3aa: CASSLATGDGNSPLHF
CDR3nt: TGCGCCAGCAGCTTGGCGACGGGGGATGGCAATTCACCCCTCCACTTT

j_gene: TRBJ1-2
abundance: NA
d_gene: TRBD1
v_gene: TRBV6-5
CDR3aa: CASSNSGQGSGYTF
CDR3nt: TGTGCCAGCAGTAACTCGGGACAGGGAAGCGGCTACACCTTC

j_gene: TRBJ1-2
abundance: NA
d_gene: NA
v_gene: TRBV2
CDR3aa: CASSDWGFDGYTF
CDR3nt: TGTGCCAGCAGTGATTGGGGCTTCGATGGCTACACCTTC

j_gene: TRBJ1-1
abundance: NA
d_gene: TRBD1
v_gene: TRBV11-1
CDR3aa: CASSLGGTVGTEAFF
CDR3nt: TGTGCCAGCAGCTTAGGAGGGACAGTTGGCACTGAAGCTTTCTTT

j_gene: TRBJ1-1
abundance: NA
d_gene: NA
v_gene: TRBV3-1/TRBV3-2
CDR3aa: CASSPDPQGNTEAFF
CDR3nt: TGTGCCAGCAGCCCCGACCCACAGGGGAACACTGAAGCTTTCTTT

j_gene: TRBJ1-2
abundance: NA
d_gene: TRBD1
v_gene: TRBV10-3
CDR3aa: CAINPGQDYGYTF
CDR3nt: TGTGCCATCAACCCTGGACAGGACTATGGCTACACCTTC

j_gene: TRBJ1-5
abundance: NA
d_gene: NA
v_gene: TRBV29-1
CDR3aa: CSVVSSSNQPQHF
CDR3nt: TGCAGCGTTGTGTCGTCTAGCAATCAGCCCCAGCATTTT

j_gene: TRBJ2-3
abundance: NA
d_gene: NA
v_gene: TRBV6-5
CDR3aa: CASSSRTFTDTQYF
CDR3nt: TGTGCCAGCAGTTCCAGGACTTTCACAGATACGCAGTATTTT

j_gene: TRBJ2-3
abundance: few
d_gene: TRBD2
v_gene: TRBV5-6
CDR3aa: CASSTRLAGGPRDTQYF
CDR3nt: TGTGCCAGCAGCACCCGACTAGCGGGAGGGCCTCGGGATACGCAGTATTTT

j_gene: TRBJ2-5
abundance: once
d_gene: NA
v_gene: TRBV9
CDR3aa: CASSVQGREETQYF
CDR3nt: TGTGCCAGCAGCGTACAGGGGAGGGAGGAGACCCAGTACTTC

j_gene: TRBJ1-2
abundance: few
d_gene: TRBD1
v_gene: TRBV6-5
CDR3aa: CASTRDRERGYTF
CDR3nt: TGTGCCAGCACCAGGGACAGGGAACGTGGCTACACCTTC

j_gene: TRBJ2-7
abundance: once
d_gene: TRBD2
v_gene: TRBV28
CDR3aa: CASSPPGLAGDYEQYF
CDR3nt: TGTGCCAGCAGCCCCCCGGGACTAGCGGGAGACTACGAGCAGTACTTC

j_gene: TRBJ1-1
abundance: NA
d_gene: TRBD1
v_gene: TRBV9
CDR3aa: CASSPSGGTNTEAFF
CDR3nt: TGTGCCAGCAGCCCTTCAGGGGGTACGAACACTGAAGCTTTCTTT

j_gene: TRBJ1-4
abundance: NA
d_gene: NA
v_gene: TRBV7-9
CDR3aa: CASSPGGEEKLFF
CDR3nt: TGTGCCAGCAGCCCCGGGGGTGAGGAAAAACTGTTTTTT

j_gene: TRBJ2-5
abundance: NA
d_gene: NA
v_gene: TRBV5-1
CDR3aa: CASSLGVNLLVRETQYF
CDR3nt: TGCGCCAGCAGCTTGGGGGTAAACCTGCTAGTGCGAGAGACCCAGTACTTC

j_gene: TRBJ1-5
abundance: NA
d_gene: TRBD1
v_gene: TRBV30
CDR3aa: CAWSSGQGNQPQHF
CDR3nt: TGTGCCTGGTCGTCTGGACAGGGGAATCAGCCCCAGCATTTT

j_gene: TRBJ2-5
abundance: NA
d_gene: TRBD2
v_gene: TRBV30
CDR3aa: CAWSAGGAGEQETQYF
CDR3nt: TGTGCCTGGAGCGCCGGGGGGGCGGGAGAACAAGAGACCCAGTACTTC

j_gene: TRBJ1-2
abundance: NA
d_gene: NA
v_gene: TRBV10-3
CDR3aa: CATAGQDYGYTF
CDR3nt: TGTGCCACCGCAGGGCAAGACTATGGCTACACCTTC

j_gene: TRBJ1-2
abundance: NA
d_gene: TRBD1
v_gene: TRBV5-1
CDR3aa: CASSPGQGNYGYTF
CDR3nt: TGCGCCAGCAGCCCAGGACAGGGCAACTATGGCTACACCTTC

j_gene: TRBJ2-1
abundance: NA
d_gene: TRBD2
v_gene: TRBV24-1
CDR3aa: CATSDLLAGSYNEQFF
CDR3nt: TGTGCCACCAGTGATCTCCTAGCGGGATCCTACAATGAGCAGTTCTTC

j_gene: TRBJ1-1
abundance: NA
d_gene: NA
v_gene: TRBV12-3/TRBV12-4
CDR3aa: CASSSNWSGEAFF
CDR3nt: TGTGCCAGCAGTTCAAACTGGTCGGGTGAAGCTTTCTTT

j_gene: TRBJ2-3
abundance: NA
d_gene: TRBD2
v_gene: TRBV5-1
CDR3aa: CASRLAGFTDTQYF
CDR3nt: TGCGCCAGCCGACTAGCGGGCTTCACAGATACGCAGTATTTT

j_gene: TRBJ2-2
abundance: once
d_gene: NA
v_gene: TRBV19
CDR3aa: CASMTPAINTGELFF
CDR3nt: TGTGCCAGTATGACTCCAGCCATCAACACCGGGGAGCTGTTTTTT

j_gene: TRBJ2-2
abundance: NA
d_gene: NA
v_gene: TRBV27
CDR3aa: CASGGGLGSTGELFF
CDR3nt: TGTGCCAGTGGGGGGGGGCTCGGTAGCACCGGGGAGCTGTTTTTT

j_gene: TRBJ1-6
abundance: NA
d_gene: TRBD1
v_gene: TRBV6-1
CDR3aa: CASSEITGGHHSPLHF
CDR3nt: TGTGCCAGCAGTGAAATCACAGGGGGCCATCATTCACCCCTCCACTTT

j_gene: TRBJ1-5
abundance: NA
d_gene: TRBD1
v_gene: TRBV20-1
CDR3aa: CSASGTGPVQPQHF
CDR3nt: TGCAGTGCTAGTGGGACAGGCCCGGTGCAGCCCCAGCATTTT

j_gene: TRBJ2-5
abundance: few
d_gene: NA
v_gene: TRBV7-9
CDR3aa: CASSYTETQYF
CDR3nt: TGTGCCAGCAGCTACACGGAGACCCAGTACTTC

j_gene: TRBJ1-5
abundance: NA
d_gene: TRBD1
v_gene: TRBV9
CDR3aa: CASSVAYRGGARNQPQHF
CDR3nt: TGTGCCAGCAGCGTAGCCTACAGAGGGGGCGCGAGAAATCAGCCCCAGCATTTT

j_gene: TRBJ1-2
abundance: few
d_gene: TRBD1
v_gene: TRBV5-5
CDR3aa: CASSLLQGANYGYTF
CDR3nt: TGTGCCAGCAGCTTGTTACAGGGGGCGAACTATGGCTACACCTTC

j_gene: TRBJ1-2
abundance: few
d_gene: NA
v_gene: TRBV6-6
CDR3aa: CASSPDNPWGYTF
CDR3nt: TGTGCCAGCAGCCCGGACAATCCGTGGGGCTACACCTTC

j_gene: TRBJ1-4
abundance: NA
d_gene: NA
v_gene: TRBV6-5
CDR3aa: CASILSTNEKLFF
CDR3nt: TGTGCCAGCATATTGTCAACTAATGAAAAACTGTTTTTT

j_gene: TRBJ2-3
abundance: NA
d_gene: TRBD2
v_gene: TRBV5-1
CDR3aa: CASSFAAGGPDTQYF
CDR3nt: TGCGCCAGCAGCTTTGCAGCGGGAGGGCCAGATACGCAGTATTTT

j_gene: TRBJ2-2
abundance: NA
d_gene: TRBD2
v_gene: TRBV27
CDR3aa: CASRVAGGGTGELFF
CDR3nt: TGTGCCAGCAGGGTAGCGGGAGGAGGCACCGGGGAGCTGTTTTTT

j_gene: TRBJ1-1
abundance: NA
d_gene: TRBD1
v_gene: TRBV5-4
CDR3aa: CASSVAYRGRGTEAFF
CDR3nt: TGTGCCAGCAGCGTAGCCTACAGGGGGCGCGGCACTGAAGCTTTCTTT

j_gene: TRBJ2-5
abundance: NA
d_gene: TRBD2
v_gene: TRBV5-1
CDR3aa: CASSISTSEGETQYF
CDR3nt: TGCGCCAGCAGCATCTCGACTAGCGAGGGAGAGACCCAGTACTTC

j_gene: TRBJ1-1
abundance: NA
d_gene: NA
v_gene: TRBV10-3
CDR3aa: CAISQTGTEAFF
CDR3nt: TGTGCCATCAGTCAAACAGGAACTGAAGCTTTCTTT

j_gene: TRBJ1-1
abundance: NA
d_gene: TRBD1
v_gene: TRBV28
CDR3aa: CASSLPTGLNTEAFF
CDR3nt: TGTGCCAGCAGTTTGCCGACAGGGTTGAACACTGAAGCTTTCTTT

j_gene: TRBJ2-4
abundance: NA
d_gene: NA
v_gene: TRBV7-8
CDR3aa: CASSRPDLGGIQYF
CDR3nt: TGTGCCAGCAGCCGCCCGGACTTGGGAGGCATTCAGTACTTC

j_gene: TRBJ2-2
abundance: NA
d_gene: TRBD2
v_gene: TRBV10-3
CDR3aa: CAISGSSGTNTGELFF
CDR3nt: TGTGCCATCAGCGGATCCAGCGGGACGAACACCGGGGAGCTGTTTTTT

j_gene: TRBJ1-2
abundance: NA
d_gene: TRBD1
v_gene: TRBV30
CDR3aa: CAWNLQGATGYTF
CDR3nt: TGTGCCTGGAACTTGCAGGGGGCGACTGGCTACACCTTC

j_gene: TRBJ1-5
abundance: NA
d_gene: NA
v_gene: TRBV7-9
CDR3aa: CASSSGWGNQPQHF
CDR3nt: TGTGCCAGCAGCTCAGGGTGGGGAAATCAGCCCCAGCATTTT

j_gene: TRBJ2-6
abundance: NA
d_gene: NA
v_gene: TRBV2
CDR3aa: CASLWTDWPGANVLTF
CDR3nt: TGTGCCAGCCTCTGGACGGACTGGCCTGGGGCCAACGTCCTGACTTTC

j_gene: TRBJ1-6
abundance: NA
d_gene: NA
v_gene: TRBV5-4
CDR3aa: CASSLARDNSPLHF
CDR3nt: TGTGCCAGCAGCTTGGCCCGGGATAATTCACCCCTCCACTTT

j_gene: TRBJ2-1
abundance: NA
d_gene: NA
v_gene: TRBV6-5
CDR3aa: CASKGGPSYNEQFF
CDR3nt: TGTGCCAGCAAAGGGGGTCCCTCCTACAATGAGCAGTTCTTC

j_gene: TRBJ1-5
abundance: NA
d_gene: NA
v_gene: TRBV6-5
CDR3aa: CASSRSPNQPQHF
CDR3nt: TGTGCCAGCAGTCGCAGTCCCAATCAGCCCCAGCATTTT